This T cell receptor (beta chain) originates from a study of blood T cell repertoires in COVID-19. The J segment lost 0 bases and the V segment lost 6 bases, leaving 2 bases of the junction unmatched. The CDR3 runs 12 residues. Germline CDR1 reads GTSNPN; CDR2 reads SVGIG (reference sequence). TCRdb's table, derived via immunoSEQ multiplex PCR, lists solely in-frame clones and lacks some. Here the sample spans more than 200,000 clones, around four fifths being singletons. The source is a man in his 60s with acute or convalescent COVID-19. The sample consisted of peripheral blood. The rearrangement joins TRBV30 to TRBJ2-7; 7 bases are shared with TRBD1. The chain's CDR3 is CACAGGSYEQYF. CDR3 sequence (DNA): TGTGCCTGTGCAGGGGGCTCCTACGAGCAGTACTTC.